This TCR beta chain originates from a study of PD-1 and CTLA-4 blockade in melanoma. The protocol was immunoSEQ multiplex PCR, while the TCRdb copy is restricted to in-frame clones and leaves out a portion. The data contain 25,000 to 35,000 clones, around 90% of them singletons. CDR1 and CDR2 (germline): LNHDA, SQIVND (reference sequence). After removal of 6 bases from V and 3 bases from J, the junction contained 6 bases not matched to a gene. This CDR3 contains 14 residues. The chain employs TRBV19 and TRBJ2-7, with 9 bases aligning to TRBD2. The sequence was collected from a human donor with melanoma. The input for sequencing was CD8+ T cells from peripheral blood, taken from a patient given anti-PD-1 treatment. The CDR3 nucleotides are TGTGCCAGTAGCTCGGGACTAGCATTCTACGAGCAGTACTTC. Protein product: CASSSGLAFYEQYF. The full variable domain, in which reference TRBV19 and TRBJ2-7 provide the parts outside the CDR3, is DGGITQSPKYLFRKEGQNVTLSCEQNLNHDAMYWYRQDPGQGLRLIYYSQIVNDFQKGDIAEGYSVSREKKESFPLTVTSAQKNPTAFYLCASSSGLAFYEQYFGPGTRLTVT.